The 16 T cell receptor beta chains presented below share a single source sample, sequenced in a study of identical twins. Each CDR3 protein is one row after TCRdb ran MiXCR on the 5' RACE reads. The repertoire includes under 250,000 distinct CDR3 sequences, roughly 7.5% of them detected once, and more than 5% sits in the top ten. This sample also appeared in a second study, on yellow fever vaccine responses in identical twins.

Sequenced sample: CD8+ T cells sorted from blood. These receptors all come from a woman under 30 in good health.

The CDR3 nucleotides read TGTGCCAGCAGTGATTTGAGGGATGAGCAGTTCTTC. Its protein product is CASSDLRDEQFF. The chain has TRBV25-1 and TRBJ2-1; TRBD2 is a possible D gene (5 bases). The CDR3 consists of 12 residues. Per germline, CDR1 MGHDK and CDR2 SYGVNS. V lost 3 bases to trimming and J lost 8 bases, with 8 bases between them.

This clonotype was detected only a few times. J is TRBJ2-7 and V is TRBV4-1; TRBD2 is a possible D gene (6 bases). Trimming stripped 1 base from V and 6 bases from J, with 10 bases between. From germline, CDR1 is MGHRA and CDR2 YSYEKL. The CDR3 totals 13 residues. CDR3: CASSQGAGSEQYV. The DNA for the CDR3 is TGCGCCAGCAGCCAAGGGGCGGGGAGCGAGCAGTACGTC.

The chain is built from TRBV6-1 and TRBJ2-3, with 8 positions matching TRBD1. The germline V gene has CDR1 MNHNS and CDR2 SASEGT. Trimming took 5 bases from V and 1 from J; bases not matched to a gene: 5. The CDR3 runs to 15 residues. DNA for the CDR3: TGTGCCAGCAGTCGACCGACAGGGGGCACAGATACGCAGTATTTT. Residues: CASSRPTGGTDTQYF.

This clonotype occurred many times. The J gene is TRBJ1-2, the V gene TRBV29-1, with a possible D match to TRBD1 (5 bases). There are 12 residues in the CDR3. The germline V and J ends were trimmed by 5 bases and 5 bases, with 12 bases remaining between them. Germline V lookup: CDR1 SQVTM, CDR2 ANQGSEA. The CDR3 bases are TGCAGCGTTATGGACAAGGAGTATGGCTACACCTTC. This codes for CSVMDKEYGYTF.

V and J are TRBV20-1 and TRBJ1-1, with TRBD1 matching over 8 bases. In germline, CDR1 is DFQATT, CDR2 SNEGSKA (reference sequence). CDR3 length: 15 amino acids. V lost 6 bases to trimming and J lost 1 base; unmatched junction nucleotides: 10. DNA of the CDR3: TGCAGTGCCACAAAGGACAGGGCGGGGAACACTGAAGCTTTCTTT. This codes for CSATKDRAGNTEAFF.

This chain links TRBV4-1 with TRBJ2-1; TRBD2 is a possible D gene (5 bases). The V end lost 0 bases, the J end lost 13 bases, and 7 bases lay between the germline ends. The CDR3 runs to 11 residues. The germline V gene encodes CDR1 MGHRA and CDR2 YSYEKL. CDR3 nucleotide sequence: TGCGCCAGCAGCCAAGATGAGGGACAGTTCTTC. Translated: CASSQDEGQFF.

This clonotype has only a few counts. This rearrangement joins TRBV4-1 to TRBJ1-1, with 9 positions matching TRBD1. This CDR3 contains 16 residues. CDR1 is MGHRA and CDR2 is YSYEKL in the germline V gene. V lost 5 bases, J lost 7 bases, and 14 bases stayed unmatched. CDR3 in amino acids: CASSAGTGPLGGEAFF. DNA of the CDR3: TGCGCCAGCAGCGCCGGGACAGGGCCCCTCGGCGGTGAAGCTTTCTTT.

This clonotype was observed a few times. The rearrangement joins TRBV2 to TRBJ1-6; a weak D match, TRBD1 (5 bases). CDR1 SNHLY and CDR2 FYNNEI come from the germline V gene. This CDR3 is built from 14 residues. V lost 5 bases and J lost 7, with 12 bases in between. This chain's CDR3 is CASSPDSGNSPLHF. The CDR3 DNA follows: TGTGCCAGCAGTCCTGACAGTGGGAATTCACCCCTCCACTTT.

This clonotype was picked up many times. The genes are TRBV3-1 and TRBJ2-3, with a possible D match to TRBD2 (5 bases). V was cut by 1 base and J by 4 bases, with 18 bases left in between. The CDR3 spans 17 residues. Germline loops: CDR1 LGHDT, CDR2 YNNKEL (reference sequence). For the CDR3, the DNA is TGTGCCAGCAGCCAAGTGCTAGTCATCCAAGCGGCAGATACGCAGTATTTT. Encoded protein: CASSQVLVIQAADTQYF.

This clonotype was observed a handful of times. The rearrangement joins TRBV10-3 to TRBJ2-3; D is uncertain. The V and J ends lost 5 bases and 1 base respectively, with 7 bases between them. This CDR3 region has 13 residues. Germline lookup yields CDR1 ENHRY and CDR2 SYGVKD. This chain's CDR3 is CAISLTGTDTQYF. Here the CDR3 DNA reads TGTGCCATCAGTCTTACGGGCACAGATACGCAGTATTTT.

This clonotype was recorded at least ten times. V and J are TRBV27 and TRBJ2-5; 9 bases agree with TRBD2. The germline CDR1 and CDR2 sequences are MNHEY and SMNVEV (reference sequence). There are 15 residues in the CDR3. V lost 5 bases, J lost 5 bases, and 9 bases stayed unmatched. CDR3 amino acids: CASSGGGGALETQYF. The CDR3 coding sequence is TGTGCCAGCAGTGGGGGCGGGGGGGCCCTGGAGACCCAGTACTTC.

The rearrangement uses TRBV29-1 and TRBJ2-1; 10 bases map to TRBD1. Losses at the gene ends were 6 bases for V and 8 bases for J; bases not matched to a gene: 10. The CDR3 is 14 residues long. Germline assignment: CDR1 SQVTM and CDR2 ANQGSEA. As DNA, the CDR3 is TGCAGCGTCCCTGGGACAGGGGATGGTGATGAGCAGTTCTTC. It codes for CSVPGTGDGDEQFF.

In this sample, this clonotype turned up many times. The chain combines TRBV2 with TRBJ2-2; TRBD2 is a possible D gene (6 bases). Germline CDR1 SNHLY, CDR2 FYNNEI. V was shortened by 5 bases and J by 1 base, with 17 bases between the two germline ends. CDR3 length equals 17 residues. The CDR3 is CASSQTRGFRNTGELFF. The CDR3 DNA sequence: TGTGCCAGCAGTCAGACTAGGGGATTTAGGAACACCGGGGAGCTGTTTTTT.

In its sample, this clonotype was seen many times. V and J are TRBV28 and TRBJ2-7, with 7 bases that match TRBD2. Germline CDR1 reads MDHEN; CDR2 reads SYDVKM. The CDR3 contains 15 residues. V lost 6 bases, J lost 7 bases, and 15 bases stayed unmatched. CDR3 nucleotides: TGTGCCAGCAGCAGACTAGCCACCAAAAAAATGGAGCAGTACTTC. It codes for CASSRLATKKMEQYF.

This clonotype has just a few counts. The V call is TRBV7-8, the J call TRBJ2-2; TRBD2 agrees at 7 bases. Per germline, CDR1 SGHVS and CDR2 FQNEAQ. V lost 5 bases to trimming and J lost 9 bases; unmatched junction nucleotides: 15. This CDR3 contains 16 residues. This CDR3 is CASSRSVGGSAWELFF. Here the CDR3 DNA reads TGTGCCAGCAGCCGGTCGGTGGGCGGGAGTGCCTGGGAGCTGTTTTTT. The whole variable domain, remainder taken from reference TRBV7-8 and TRBJ2-2, is GAGVSQSPRYKVAKRGQDVALRCDPISGHVSLFWYQQALGQGPEFLTYFQNEAQLDKSGLPSDRFFAERPEGSVSTLKIQRTQQEDSAVYLCASSRSVGGSAWELFFGEGSRLTVL.

This clonotype was seen repeatedly, ten times or more. The J gene is TRBJ2-3, the V gene TRBV7-9; maybe TRBD1 (6 bases). Germline CDR1 SEHNR, CDR2 FQNEAQ (reference sequence). The CDR3 loop spans 14 amino acids. Trimming shortened V by 5 bases and J by 4 bases, and 13 bases separated the two germline ends. The CDR3 is CASSQTGLADTQYF. The CDR3 DNA reads TGTGCCAGCAGCCAGACAGGTTTGGCAGATACGCAGTATTTT.